This T cell receptor beta chain was identified in a study of cytomegalovirus exposure and HLA in healthy donors. For the study at large: Of over 350 genotyped donors, roughly 81% grouped in the Caucasian-associated ancestry cluster. Broader study findings: Among TCR sequences, most were rare, though some public TCRs appeared in many donors.

PCR primers comprised 60 Vbeta and 13 Jbeta primers. The assay was immunoSEQ multiplex PCR, and TCRdb's table has in-frame clones only and misses some. The sample lists about 120,000 clones, 70% to 80% seen once, with approximately 9.6% in the top ten. Worth noting for this clone: What it recognizes is unknown.

This CDR3 has 15 amino acids. CDR1 is SEHNR, CDR2 FQNEAQ, per germline (reference sequence). Germline trimming cut 1 base from V and 1 base from J; bases unmatched to any gene: 0. The source of this sequence is a woman aged 45-60 years in good health and CMV-seropositive. Sequenced material: PBMCs. The chain links TRBV7-9 to TRBJ1-5; 8 bases map to TRBD1. The CDR3 region is CASSLGTGSNQPQHF. Written as DNA, the CDR3 is TGTGCCAGCAGCTTAGGGACAGGGAGCAATCAGCCCCAGCATTTT.